Sequencing of this T cell receptor (beta chain) was carried out in a study of cytomegalovirus exposure and HLA in healthy donors. It was with 60 Vbeta and 13 Jbeta primers that the PCR ran. Method: immunoSEQ multiplex PCR; TCRdb's copy keeps in-frame clones and lacks some. The table has some 130,000 clones, 70% to 80% seen once. This clone was seen only once. The source material was PBMCs. The source is a woman in her sixties or seventies in good health and CMV-seronegative.

CDR3 loop: CASSKDSLNQPQHF. CDR3 nucleotide sequence: TGTGCCAGCAGCAAGGACAGCCTGAATCAGCCCCAGCATTTT. The V call is TRBV6-1, the J call TRBJ1-5; TRBD1 is a possible D gene (6 bases). CDR1 and CDR2 (germline): MNHNS, SASEGT. This CDR3 comprises 14 residues. V dropped 6 bases and J dropped 4 bases, with 13 bases sitting between them.